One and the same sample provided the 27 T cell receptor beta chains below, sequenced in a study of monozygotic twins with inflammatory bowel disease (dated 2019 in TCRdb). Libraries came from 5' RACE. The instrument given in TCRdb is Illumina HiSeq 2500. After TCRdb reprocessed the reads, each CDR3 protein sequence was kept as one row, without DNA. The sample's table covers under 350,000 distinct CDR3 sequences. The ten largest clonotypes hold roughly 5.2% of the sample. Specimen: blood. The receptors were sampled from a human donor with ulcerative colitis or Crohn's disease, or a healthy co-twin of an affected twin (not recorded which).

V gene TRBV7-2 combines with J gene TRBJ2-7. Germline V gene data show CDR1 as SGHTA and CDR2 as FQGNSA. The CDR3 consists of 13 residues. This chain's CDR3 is CASSLARSYEQYF.

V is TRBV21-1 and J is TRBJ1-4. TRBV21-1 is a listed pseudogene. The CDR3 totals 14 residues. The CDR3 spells CASSKPDTVEKLFF.

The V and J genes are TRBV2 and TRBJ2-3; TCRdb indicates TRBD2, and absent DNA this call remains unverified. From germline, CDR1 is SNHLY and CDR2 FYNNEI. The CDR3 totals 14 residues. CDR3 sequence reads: CASSFRAIADTQYF. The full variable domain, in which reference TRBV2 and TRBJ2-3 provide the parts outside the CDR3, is EPEVTQTPSHQVTQMGQEVILRCVPISNHLYFYWYRQILGQKVEFLVSFYNNEISEKSEIFDDQFSVERPDGSNFTLKIRSTKLEDSAMYFCASSFRAIADTQYFGPGTRLTVL.

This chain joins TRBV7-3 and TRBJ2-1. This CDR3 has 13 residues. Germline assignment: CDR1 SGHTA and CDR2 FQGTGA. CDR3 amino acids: CASSNPSVGLQFF.

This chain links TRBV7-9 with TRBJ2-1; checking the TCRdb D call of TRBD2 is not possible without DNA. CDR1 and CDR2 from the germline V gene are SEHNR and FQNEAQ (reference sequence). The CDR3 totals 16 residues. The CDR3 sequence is CASSTHLAGAYNEQFF.

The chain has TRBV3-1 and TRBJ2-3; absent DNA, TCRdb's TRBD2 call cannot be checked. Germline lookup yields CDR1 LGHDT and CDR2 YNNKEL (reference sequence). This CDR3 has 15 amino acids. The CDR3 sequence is CASSSAGGPTDTQYF.

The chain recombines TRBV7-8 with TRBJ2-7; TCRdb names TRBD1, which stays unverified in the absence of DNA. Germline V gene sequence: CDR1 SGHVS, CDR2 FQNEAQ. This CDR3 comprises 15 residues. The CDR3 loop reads CASSLGTGVFYEQYF.

CDR3 region: CSARPLANSYEQYF. This chain links TRBV20-1 with TRBJ2-7. There are 14 residues in the CDR3. Germline V lookup: CDR1 DFQATT, CDR2 SNEGSKA (reference sequence).

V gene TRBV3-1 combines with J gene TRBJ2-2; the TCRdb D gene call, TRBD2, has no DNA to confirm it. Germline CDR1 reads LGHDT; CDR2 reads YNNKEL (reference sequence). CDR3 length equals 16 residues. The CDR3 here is CASSQTSGSDTGELFF.

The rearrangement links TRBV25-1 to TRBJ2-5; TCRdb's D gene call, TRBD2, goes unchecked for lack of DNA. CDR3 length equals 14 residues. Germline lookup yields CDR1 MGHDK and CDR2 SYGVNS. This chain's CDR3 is CASSQGLVQETQYF.

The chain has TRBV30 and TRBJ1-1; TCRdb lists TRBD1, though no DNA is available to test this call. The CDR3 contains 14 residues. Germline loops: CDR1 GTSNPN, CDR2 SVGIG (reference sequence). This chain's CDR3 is CAWSVRGGNTEAFF.

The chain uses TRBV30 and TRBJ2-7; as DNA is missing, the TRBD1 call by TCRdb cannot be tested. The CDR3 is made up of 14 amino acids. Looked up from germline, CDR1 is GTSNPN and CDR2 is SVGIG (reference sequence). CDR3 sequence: CAWKWGAEPPQQYF.

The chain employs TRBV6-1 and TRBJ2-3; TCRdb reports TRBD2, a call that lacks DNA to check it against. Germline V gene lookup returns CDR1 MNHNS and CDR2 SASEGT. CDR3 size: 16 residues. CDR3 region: CASSRTSGASTDTQYF.

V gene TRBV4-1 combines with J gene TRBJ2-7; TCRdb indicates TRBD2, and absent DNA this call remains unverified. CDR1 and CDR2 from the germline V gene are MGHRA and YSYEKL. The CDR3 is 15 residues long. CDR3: CASSQERAEFYEQYF.

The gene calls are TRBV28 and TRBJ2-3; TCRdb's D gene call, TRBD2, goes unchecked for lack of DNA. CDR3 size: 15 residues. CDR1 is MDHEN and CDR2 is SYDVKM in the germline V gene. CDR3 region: CASSLRAGGLDTQYF.

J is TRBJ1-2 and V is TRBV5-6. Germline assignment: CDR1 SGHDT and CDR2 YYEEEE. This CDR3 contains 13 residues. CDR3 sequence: CASNAWEISGYTF.

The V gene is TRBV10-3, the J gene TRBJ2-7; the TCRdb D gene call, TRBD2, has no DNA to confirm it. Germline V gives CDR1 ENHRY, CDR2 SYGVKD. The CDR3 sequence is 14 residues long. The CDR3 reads CAILDPKGAYEQYF.

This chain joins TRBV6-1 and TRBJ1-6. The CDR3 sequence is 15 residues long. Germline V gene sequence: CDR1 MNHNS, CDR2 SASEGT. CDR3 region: CASSVASSYNSPLHF.

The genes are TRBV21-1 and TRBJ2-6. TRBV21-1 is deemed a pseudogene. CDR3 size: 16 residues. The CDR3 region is CASSKEDRPGANVLTF.

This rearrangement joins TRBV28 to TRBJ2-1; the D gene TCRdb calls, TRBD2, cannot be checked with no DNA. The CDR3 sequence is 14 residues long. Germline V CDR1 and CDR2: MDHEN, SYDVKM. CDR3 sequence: CALGGGSSYNEQFF. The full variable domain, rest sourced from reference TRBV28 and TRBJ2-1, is DVKVTQSSRYLVKRTGEKVFLECVQDMDHENMFWYRQDPGLGLRLIYFSYDVKMKEKGDIPEGYSVSREKKERFSLILESASTNQTSMYLCALGGGSSYNEQFFGPGTRLTVL.

The CDR3 sequence is CSASPIGLAGNEQFF. The chain combines TRBV20-1 with TRBJ2-1; the D call of TRBD2 rests on TCRdb alone, since no DNA is present to check it. The CDR3 totals 15 residues. Germline CDR1 reads DFQATT; CDR2 reads SNEGSKA (reference sequence).

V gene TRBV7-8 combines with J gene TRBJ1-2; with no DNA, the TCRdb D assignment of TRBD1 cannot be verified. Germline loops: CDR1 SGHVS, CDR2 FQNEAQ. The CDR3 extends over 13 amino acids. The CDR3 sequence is CASSSRQFSGYTF. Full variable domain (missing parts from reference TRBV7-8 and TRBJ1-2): GAGVSQSPRYKVAKRGQDVALRCDPISGHVSLFWYQQALGQGPEFLTYFQNEAQLDKSGLPSDRFFAERPEGSVSTLKIQRTQQEDSAVYLCASSSRQFSGYTFGSGTRLTVV.

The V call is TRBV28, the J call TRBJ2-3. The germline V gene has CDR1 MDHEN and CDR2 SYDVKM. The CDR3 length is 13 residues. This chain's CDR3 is CAGIPRRLDTQYF.

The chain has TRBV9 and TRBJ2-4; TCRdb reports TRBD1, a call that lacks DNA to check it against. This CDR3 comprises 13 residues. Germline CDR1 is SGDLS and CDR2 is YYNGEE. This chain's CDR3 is CASSVARDSTRNF.

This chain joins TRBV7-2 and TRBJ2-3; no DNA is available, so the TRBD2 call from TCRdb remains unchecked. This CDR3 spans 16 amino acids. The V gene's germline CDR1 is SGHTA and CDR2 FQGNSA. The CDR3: CASSLIAGGPPDTQYF.

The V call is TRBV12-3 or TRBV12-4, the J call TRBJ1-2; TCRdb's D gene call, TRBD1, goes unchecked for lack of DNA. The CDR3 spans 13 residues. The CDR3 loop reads CASSLTGAAGYTF.

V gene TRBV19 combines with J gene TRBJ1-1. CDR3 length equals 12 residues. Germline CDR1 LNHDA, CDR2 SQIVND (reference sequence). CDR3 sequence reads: CASSMGFYQAFF.